Included here is one T cell receptor (beta chain) sequence, with context. This clone's antigen is unknown. The sample holds no much larger clone one base away, and base qualities are not on file. Receptor amplification or capture employed the immunoSEQ multiplex PCR assay. A mixture of 60 forward primers for TCR Vbeta segments and 13 reverse primers for TCR Jbeta segments was used in the multiplex PCR. The CDR3 region of rearranged TCR beta genes was amplified from genomic DNA by a multiplex PCR assay. Amplified TCR beta libraries were sequenced as 87-base-pair reads on the Illumina HiSeq System. From the authors' description of their analysis: In a later analysis, 80 million or so unique TCR beta chains were counted across the roughly 670 repertoires, and roughly 11 million of these chains were shared by at least two donors. Raw reads were error-corrected and collapsed into unique sequences with a nearest-neighbor algorithm that merged closely related sequences to remove PCR and sequencing errors. V, D and J gene segments were assigned by aligning CDR3 sequences to IMGT reference sequences. For a sequence to be retained, a match of at least six nucleotides to both a V gene segment and a J gene segment was required. Rearrangements were called productive when the CDR3 lacked stop codons and stayed in frame with V and J; all others were non-productive. CDR3 was defined by IMGT convention, running from the second conserved V-encoded cysteine to the conserved J-encoded phenylalanine. Sequences without an unambiguous match to a single V gene segment were excluded from the earlier analysis of about 630 of the donors. In an earlier analysis of 450 to 750 of the donors, a V segment was called functional when productive rearrangements were above 56.7%, and segregating when the standard deviation between donors exceeded 5%. A statistical classification framework was built to diagnose cytomegalovirus status from the catalog of TCR beta chain sequences. In a later analysis, TCR nucleotide sequences were compared against IMGT/GENE-DB human TR gene sequences so that V and J genes could be assigned. A later analysis assigned CDR3 sequences and most-parsimonious VDJ recombination scenarios with the TCRdist pipeline. In a later analysis, each TCR beta chain was defined by its CDR3 amino acid sequence together with its V-gene family, and reads without a unique V-gene family were excluded. A later analysis removed several hundred highly shared, low-generation-probability nucleotide sequences to deal with suspected cross-contamination and a sequencing artifact. For each public chain, a later analysis derived a clonal expansion index from normalized ranks of inferred template counts within each repertoire. Generation probabilities in a later analysis came from a VDJ recombination model fitted to out-of-frame rearrangements, and those results were checked against IGoR. In a later analysis, hypergeometric tests were used to score TCR-TCR, TCR-HLA and TCR-CMV co-occurrence, with a repertoire-size bias correction applied to TCR pairs. A later analysis estimated false discovery rates by permuting HLA or CMV assignments 20 times. In a later analysis, co-occurring TCRs were grouped with DBSCAN, and TCRdist sequence similarity was added when clustering was performed within HLA-allele-positive subsets. For co-occurrence clustering, repertoires with fewer than 30,000 or more than 120,000 public chains were excluded, along with several repertoires with anomalous nucleotide sharing. Drawn from immuneACCESS, this table holds only the in-frame rearrangements with V and J called that TCRdb kept. Clones are partly lost; checked studies trace under half to an unresolved V gene and leave the rest unexplained. Clone size and the V and J calls come from that table; the DNA yielded D and trimming. The sample table records 150,000 to 190,000 clones; approximately 72% of these occur just once. Over 1.3% of the sample lies in the top ten.

Between the V and J ends, shortened by 0 bases and 0 bases respectively, the junction contains 3 bases. The germline V gene encodes CDR1 SGHRS and CDR2 YFSETQ. The CDR3 numbers 13 residues from cysteine through phenylalanine. Of the read, only the CDR3 DNA is kept; its 39 bases are in frame from base 1. This specimen belongs to a study of cytomegalovirus exposure and HLA in healthy donors (dated 2017 in TCRdb). Describing the broader study: An earlier analysis of 587 of the donors reported under 300 Gb of sequence data and roughly 120 million unique TCR beta sequences obtained from around 180 million T cells. Roughly 290 gigabases of sequencing data and approximately 92 million unique TCR sequences made up an early release that covered 500 to 650 HLA-typed donors. On average, approximately 250,000 unique TCR beta nucleotide sequences were sequenced per donor among about 400 genotyped donors of the cohort, with roughly a sixth of those sequences being non-productive. Typing coverage differed by locus: A, B, C, DRB1 and DQB1 were typed in about 629-640 donors, DQA1 in around 500, DPA1 in approximately 610, and DPB1 in around 440. The aim of the study was to test whether cataloging public T cell receptors could identify signatures of past pathogen exposure. A later genetic analysis used genome-wide SNP genotypes for about 65% of the 666 donors, treating that subset as a discovery cohort. In addition to the first cohort of hundreds of subjects, a separate validation cohort of approximately 110 different subjects was used. A later analysis re-analyzed previously published TCR beta repertoires from about 600 donors and added high-resolution HLA genotyping to study TCR occurrence patterns. The study combined high-throughput TCR immunosequencing, statistical association of individual TCRs with disease status, and machine learning to predict cytomegalovirus infection status. Rather than using new phenotypic data, the later analysis identified candidate immune exposures from TCR beta sequences and from how often those sequences occurred across donors. An earlier analysis of around 540 of the donors applied high-throughput TCR beta sequencing to assess whether each TCR beta V gene segment acted as functional or pseudogenic. Because of strong linkage in the cohort, roughly five DR-DQ haplotypes were treated as single units for association and clustering. The study used immunosequencing to profile the T cell repertoires of approximately 640 subjects and linked those repertoires to cytomegalovirus serostatus. Of the 398 genotyped donors, less than 85% were placed in the genetic ancestry cluster associated with self-reported Caucasian donors. Every repertoire in the discovery cohort had been generated on one and the same sequencing platform. HLA typing covered class I and class II loci at four-digit resolution. Alongside the repertoire data, information on donor age, sex, ethnicity and CMV serostatus was compiled.

Results and caveats for the whole study, not just this receptor: Strong co-occurrence of HLA alleles, especially DR and DQ, made assigning TCR associations to individual alleles difficult. In a later analysis, most CMV-associated TCR beta chains were found to appear HLA-restricted, with HLA associations seemingly driven largely by CMV exposure. A later genetic analysis associated a missense DCLRE1C variant with V-gene and J-gene trimming of TCR beta chains, and an independent cohort replicated the association. The study listed 150 to 200 TCR beta chains as associated with cytomegalovirus. The authors suggested that the approach could potentially be generalized to other disease states and immunological phenotypes. Correlated functional status among segregating V segments might reflect linkage disequilibrium, but an unknown experimental factor could not be ruled out. Most TCR sequences were observed very rarely across donors, whereas some public TCRs were present in many individuals. In a later analysis, HLA-associated TCR beta chains showed more clonal expansion and lower generation probabilities than non-associated chains that were equally common. At a false discovery rate of 0.05, a later analysis linked 15,000 to 20,000 TCR beta sequences to specific HLA alleles. A further reported finding was that TCR beta sequences accurately predicted the HLA-A and HLA-B alleles for most subjects in the first cohort. A later genetic analysis reported fewer N-insertions in productive TCRs among donors in an Asian-associated ancestry cluster than the roughly 700-donor mean. In an earlier analysis of some 540 of the donors, most TCR beta V segments appeared in productive rearrangements about 87% or about 30% of the time, broadly matching IMGT annotations. Because HLA typing was missing for some donors at each locus, association tests included only the typed subset. In both the original and validation cohorts, the classifier was reported to diagnose cytomegalovirus status with high specificity and sensitivity. Sequencing depth was assumed to be roughly uniform across donors in the presence/absence analyses, though that assumption may not hold. According to a later analysis, TCR association rates differed among HLA loci, with DRB1 alleles showing the most associated TCRs and HLA-C alleles showing the fewest. A few of the identified cytomegalovirus-associated TCR beta chains were confirmed in vitro to be specific for cytomegalovirus antigens. Because the 87-base-pair reads could not distinguish some IMGT-functional V segments, including TRBV6-2 and TRBV6-3, those segments were excluded. A cluster of highly shared sequence variants was judged likely to represent a technical artifact of the sequencing pipeline. In this cohort, only TCR beta chains were sequenced, and detectable features were limited by the absence of alpha or paired-chain data. Several of the top co-occurrence clusters appeared to be linked to parvovirus B19, influenza, CMV and Epstein-Barr virus, according to a later analysis. Approximately 16 rarely observed V segments, including chromosome 9 orphons, were excluded from the earlier analysis of approximately 500 of the donors because counts were too low. CMV serostatus was the only immune exposure information available for the cohort.

The cohort consisted of some 670 healthy bone marrow donors. At the time of sampling, all cohort members were nominally healthy, though unrecorded immune exposures were likely present. The donor was CMV seronegative and belonged to the group of several hundred seronegative cohort members. A peripheral blood sample was provided by each donor, and peripheral blood mononuclear cells were used for TCR beta sequencing. The Qiagen DNeasy Blood Extraction Kit was used to extract genomic DNA from the blood cell samples. The clonotype was recovered from a man aged 18 to 30 in good health and CMV-seronegative. Source material: PBMCs. The receptor chain draws on TRBV5-1 and TRBJ1-2, with no reliable assignment of the D segment. The CDR3 corresponds to CASSLVANYGYTF. The base sequence is TGCGCCAGCAGCTTGGTAGCTAACTATGGCTACACCTTC.